The 9 T cell receptor beta chains below were found in one sample sequenced in a study of shared clonotypes between healthy human individuals. Sequencing used immunoSEQ multiplex PCR; TCRdb keeps in-frame clones, though not all of them. The table records over a million clones, roughly 80% of them present only once. Input material: memory CD4+ T cells sorted from blood. Noted subset: CD45RA-negative fraction. The receptors were sampled from a man in his late teens or twenties in good health.

The CDR3 here is CATSRDQGFYEQYF. CDR3 coding DNA: TGTGCCACCAGCAGAGATCAGGGTTTCTACGAGCAGTACTTC. The chain employs TRBV15 and TRBJ2-7; D is possibly TRBD1 (5 bases). The CDR3 runs to 14 residues. Germline V gives CDR1 LNHNV, CDR2 YYDKDF (reference sequence). V was clipped by 0 bases and J by 3 bases, with 9 bases between them.

This clone showed up just a few times. The chain employs TRBV4-3 and TRBJ2-7; weak D call: TRBD2 (6 bases). CDR3 size: 15 residues. CDR1 and CDR2 from the germline V gene are LGHNA and YSLEER. Trimming removed 1 base from V and 1 base from J, with 11 bases in between. Here the CDR3 DNA reads TGCGCCAGCAGCCAAGTCGGGGGAGAATCCTACGAGCAGTACTTC. Its protein product is CASSQVGGESYEQYF.

The chain carries TRBV6-5 and TRBJ1-1; TRBD1 agrees at 9 bases. The V segment lost 5 bases and the J segment 8 bases; nucleotides outside the gene matches: 6. The CDR3 is 13 residues long. Looked up from germline, CDR1 is MNHEY and CDR2 is SVGAGI. The CDR3 region is CASSRSGTGEAFF. The CDR3 DNA is TGTGCCAGCAGTCGTTCCGGGACAGGGGAAGCTTTCTTT.

The chain couples TRBV29-1 to TRBJ2-3, with TRBD2 matching over 9 bases. The CDR3 spans 14 residues. The V and J ends lost 5 bases and 2 bases, in that order; junction bases with no gene match: 5. CDR1 and CDR2 (germline): SQVTM, ANQGSEA. CDR3 sequence: CSVHSSGNTDTQYF. CDR3 bases: TGCAGCGTTCATTCTAGCGGGAACACAGATACGCAGTATTTT.

The chain couples TRBV29-1 to TRBJ1-4; D ambiguous. The germline V gene has CDR1 SQVTM and CDR2 ANQGSEA. Trimming shortened V by 7 bases and J by 4 bases, and 7 bases separated the two germline ends. The length of the CDR3 is 11 residues. DNA of the CDR3: TGCAGCGGTGGGAGTAATGAAAAACTGTTTTTT. Translating it yields CSGGSNEKLFF.

The chain joins TRBV6-1 to TRBJ2-7, with TRBD1 matching over 8 bases. The trim removed 6 bases at V and 2 bases at J, leaving 9 bases unmatched. The CDR3 contains 15 residues. Germline V CDR1 and CDR2: MNHNS, SASEGT. CDR3 coding DNA: TGTGCCAGCAGAAAGACAGGGGCTCAGCCCTACGAGCAGTACTTC. Translation gives CASRKTGAQPYEQYF.

The chain recombines TRBV18 with TRBJ1-6; D remains ambiguous. CDR1 KGHSH and CDR2 LQKENI come from the germline V gene. Trimming took 3 bases from V and 6 from J, leaving 15 bases between them. The CDR3 is 16 residues long. The DNA for the CDR3 is TGTGCCAGCTCACCTATCCAGGCAGGAGGTAATTCACCCCTCCACTTT. Amino acids: CASSPIQAGGNSPLHF.

This chain connects TRBV29-1 to TRBJ1-2; D might be TRBD1 (5 bases). Trimming cost V 7 bases and J 11 bases, with 20 bases left between them. From germline, CDR1 is SQVTM and CDR2 ANQGSEA. This CDR3 region has 12 residues. The CDR3 loop is CSDAGVLGRYTF. The DNA for the CDR3 is TGCAGCGACGCGGGGGTCCTGGGGCGATACACCTTC.

This clone was observed a single time. One end of the junction does not line up with germline, which may come from a read error. The rearrangement joins TRBV4-3 to TRBJ2-7, with D perhaps assigned TRBD1 or TRBD2 (5 bases each). This CDR3 has 13 amino acids. The germline V gene encodes CDR1 LGHNA and CDR2 YSLEER. As DNA, the CDR3 is TGCGCCAGCAGCCAAGATTTGAGGGGAAGTAAGCACTTC. This gives the protein CASSQDLRGSKHF.